This TCR beta chain was recovered during a study of blood T cell repertoires in COVID-19. Background on the study: Samples representing acute and convalescent COVID-19 were sourced from the United States, Italy and Spain. T cells, B-cell-depleted T cells, or PBMCs provided the cDNA or gDNA that served as material.

The method was immunoSEQ multiplex PCR; TCRdb's version includes in-frame clones alone and lacks a portion of them. The repertoire includes 130,000 to 150,000 clones, about 88% of them detected once, and over 9.5% sits in the top ten. The germline V and J ends were trimmed by 3 bases and 5 bases, with 10 bases remaining between them. CDR1 is SGHAT and CDR2 is FQNNGV in the germline V gene. The CDR3 covers 14 residues. The genes are TRBV11-2 and TRBJ2-2; TRBD2 is a possible D gene (7 bases). Sequenced material: peripheral blood. This receptor was identified in a man over 45 with active or convalescent COVID-19. CDR3 loop: CASSFGGRTGELFF. The CDR3 DNA is TGTGCCAGCAGCTTCGGGGGGCGTACCGGGGAGCTGTTTTTT.